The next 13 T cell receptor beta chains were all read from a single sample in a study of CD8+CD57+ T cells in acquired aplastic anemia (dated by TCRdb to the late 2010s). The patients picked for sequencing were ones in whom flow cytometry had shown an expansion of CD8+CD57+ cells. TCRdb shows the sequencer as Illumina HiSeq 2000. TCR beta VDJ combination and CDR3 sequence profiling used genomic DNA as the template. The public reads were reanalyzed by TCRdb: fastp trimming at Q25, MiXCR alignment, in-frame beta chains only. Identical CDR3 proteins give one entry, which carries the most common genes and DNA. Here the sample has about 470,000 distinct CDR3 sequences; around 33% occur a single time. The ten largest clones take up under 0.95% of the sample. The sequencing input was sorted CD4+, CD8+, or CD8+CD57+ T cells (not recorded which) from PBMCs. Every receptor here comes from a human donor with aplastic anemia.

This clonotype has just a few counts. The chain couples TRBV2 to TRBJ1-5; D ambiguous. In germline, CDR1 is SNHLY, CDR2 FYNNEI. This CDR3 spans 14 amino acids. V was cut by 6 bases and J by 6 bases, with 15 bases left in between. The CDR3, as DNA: TGTGCCAGCAGCCAAGATTCAGGACGTCAGCCCCAGCATTTT. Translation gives CASSQDSGRQPQHF.

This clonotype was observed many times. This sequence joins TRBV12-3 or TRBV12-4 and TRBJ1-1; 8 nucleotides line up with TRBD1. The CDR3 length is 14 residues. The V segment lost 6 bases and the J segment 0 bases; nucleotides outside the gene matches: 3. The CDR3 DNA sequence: TGTGCCAGCAGACGGGACAGGTTGAACACTGAAGCTTTCTTT. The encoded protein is CASRRDRLNTEAFF.

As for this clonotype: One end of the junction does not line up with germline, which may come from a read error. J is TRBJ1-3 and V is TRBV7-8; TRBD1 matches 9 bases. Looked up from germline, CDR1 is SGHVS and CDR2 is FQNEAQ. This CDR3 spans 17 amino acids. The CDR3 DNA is TGTGCCAGCAGCACTTTCCTCGGACAGGGGATAGTTAACATCATATATTTT. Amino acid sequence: CASSTFLGQGIVNIIYF.

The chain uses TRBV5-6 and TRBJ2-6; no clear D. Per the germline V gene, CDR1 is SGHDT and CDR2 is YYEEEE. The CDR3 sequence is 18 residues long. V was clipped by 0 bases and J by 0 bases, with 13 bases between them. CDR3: CASSLGPLDSSGANVLTF. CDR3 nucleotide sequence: TGTGCCAGCAGCTTGGGGCCCCTTGATAGCTCTGGGGCCAACGTCCTGACTTTC.

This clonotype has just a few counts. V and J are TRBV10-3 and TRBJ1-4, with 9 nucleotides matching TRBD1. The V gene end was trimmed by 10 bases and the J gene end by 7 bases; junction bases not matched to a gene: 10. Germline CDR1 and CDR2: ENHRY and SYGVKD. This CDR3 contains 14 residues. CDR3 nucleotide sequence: TGTGCCAGCAGCCTCGGACAGGGGAGTGAAAAACTGTTTTTT. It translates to CASSLGQGSEKLFF.

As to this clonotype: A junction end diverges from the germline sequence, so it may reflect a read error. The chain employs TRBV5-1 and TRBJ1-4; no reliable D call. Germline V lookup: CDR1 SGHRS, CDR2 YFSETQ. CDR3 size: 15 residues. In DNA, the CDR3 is TGCGCCAGCAGCTTGGGTACGACTGTGGAGGAAAAACCGTTTTTT. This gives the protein CASSLGTTVEEKPFF.

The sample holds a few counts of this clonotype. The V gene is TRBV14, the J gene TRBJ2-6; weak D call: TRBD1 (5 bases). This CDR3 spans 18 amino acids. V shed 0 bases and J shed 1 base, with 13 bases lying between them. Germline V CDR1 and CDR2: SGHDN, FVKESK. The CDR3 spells CASSQDQGIFSGANVLTF. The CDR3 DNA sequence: TGTGCCAGCAGCCAAGATCAGGGAATATTTTCTGGGGCCAACGTCCTGACTTTC.

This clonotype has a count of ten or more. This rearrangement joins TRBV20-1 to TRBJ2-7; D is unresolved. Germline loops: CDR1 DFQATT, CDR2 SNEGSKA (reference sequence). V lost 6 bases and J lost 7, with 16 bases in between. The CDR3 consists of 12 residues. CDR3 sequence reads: CSAPDLRWEQYF. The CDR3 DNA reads TGCAGTGCCCCTGACCTACGCTGGGAGCAGTACTTC.

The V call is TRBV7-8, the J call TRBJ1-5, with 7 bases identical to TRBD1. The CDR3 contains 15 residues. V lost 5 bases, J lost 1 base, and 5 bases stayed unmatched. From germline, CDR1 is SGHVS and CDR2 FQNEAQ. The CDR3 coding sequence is TGTGCCAGCAGCCGACAGGGACAGAGCAATCAGCCCCAGCATTTT. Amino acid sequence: CASSRQGQSNQPQHF.

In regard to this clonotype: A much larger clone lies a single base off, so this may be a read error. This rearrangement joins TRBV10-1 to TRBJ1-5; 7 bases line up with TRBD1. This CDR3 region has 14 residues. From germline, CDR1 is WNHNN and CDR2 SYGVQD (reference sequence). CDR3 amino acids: CATTTGVSDQPQHF. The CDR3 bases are TGTGCCACCACCACAGGGGTTAGCGATCAGCCCCAGCATTTT.

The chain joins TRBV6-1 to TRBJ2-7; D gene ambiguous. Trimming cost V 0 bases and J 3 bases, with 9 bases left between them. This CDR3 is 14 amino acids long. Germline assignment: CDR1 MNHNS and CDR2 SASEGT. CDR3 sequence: CASSEAGIDYEQYF. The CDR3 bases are TGTGCCAGCAGTGAAGCAGGGATCGACTACGAGCAGTACTTC.

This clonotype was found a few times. This CDR3 is CASSPSGADYGYTF. The CDR3 DNA reads TGTGCCAGCTCACCCAGCGGGGCCGACTATGGCTACACCTTC. The rearrangement links TRBV2 to TRBJ1-2, with D maybe TRBD1 (5 bases). CDR3 length: 14 amino acids. In germline, CDR1 is SNHLY, CDR2 FYNNEI. Trimming removed 8 bases at V and 3 bases at J, with 16 bases between.

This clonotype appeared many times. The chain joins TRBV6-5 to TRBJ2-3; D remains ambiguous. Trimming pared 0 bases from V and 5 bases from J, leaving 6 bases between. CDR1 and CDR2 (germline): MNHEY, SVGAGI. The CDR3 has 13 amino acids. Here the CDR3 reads CASSYSSGDTQYF. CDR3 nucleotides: TGTGCCAGCAGTTACTCGAGTGGAGATACGCAGTATTTT.